The source of this T cell receptor beta chain is a study of control samples from healthy donors and cancer patients. This clone showed up just once. The V gene end was trimmed by 4 bases and the J gene end by 4 bases; junction bases not matched to a gene: 8. CDR3 size: 15 residues. Germline CDR1 is SEHNR and CDR2 is FQNEAQ (reference sequence). Sequenced by immunoSEQ multiplex PCR; TCRdb stores in-frame clones only, minus some. The profile shows roughly 120,000 clones, more than 75% of them singletons. Sequenced sample: blood. This rearrangement joins TRBV7-9 to TRBJ2-7, with 9 bases identical to TRBD1. This receptor was obtained from a man aged 25 to 40 in good health. CDR3 protein: CASSSLGTGRYEQYF. The CDR3 DNA reads as TGTGCCAGCAGCTCGCTGGGGACAGGGAGGTACGAGCAGTACTTC.